This T cell receptor beta chain was identified during a study of blood T cells in healthy people across ages. This clonotype was observed a few times. The antigen is not known. Isolation of PBMCs gave at least 6.5 million cells per sample. The amount of total RNA extracted per sample was at least 5 micrograms. For the second PCR, which ran for about 7 to 12 cycles, a sample-barcoded 5' primer and a J-beta primer mix were used. Each CDR3 protein gets one entry after TCRdb re-called the 5' RACE reads with MiXCR. The sample yields hundreds of thousands of distinct CDR3 sequences, around 42% seen once. This CDR3 has 15 residues. The ends lost 6 bases at V and 2 bases at J; junction bases unmatched: 7. Points from the study as a whole: Getting older went along with TCR beta diversity per million T cells dropping roughly linearly. Diversity was estimated from one million T cells, and these estimates were considered underestimates.

The sequenced sample consisted of blood. The rearrangement links TRBV12-3 or TRBV12-4 to TRBJ2-7, with TRBD1 identical over 10 bases. The receptor comes from a man in his fifties or sixties in good health. DNA for the CDR3: TGTGCCAGCAGCCCCGGGACAGGGGTAACCTACGAGCAGTACTTC. Protein sequence: CASSPGTGVTYEQYF.